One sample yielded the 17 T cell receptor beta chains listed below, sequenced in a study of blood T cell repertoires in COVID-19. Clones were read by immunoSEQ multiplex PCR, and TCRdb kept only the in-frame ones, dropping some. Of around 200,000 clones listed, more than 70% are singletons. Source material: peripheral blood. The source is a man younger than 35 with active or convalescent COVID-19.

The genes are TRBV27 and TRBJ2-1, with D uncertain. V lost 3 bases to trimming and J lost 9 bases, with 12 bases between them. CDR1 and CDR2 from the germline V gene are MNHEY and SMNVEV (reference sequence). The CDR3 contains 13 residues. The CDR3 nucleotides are TGTGCCAGCAGTTTTTCTATGTGGGCTGAGCAGTTCTTC. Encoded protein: CASSFSMWAEQFF.

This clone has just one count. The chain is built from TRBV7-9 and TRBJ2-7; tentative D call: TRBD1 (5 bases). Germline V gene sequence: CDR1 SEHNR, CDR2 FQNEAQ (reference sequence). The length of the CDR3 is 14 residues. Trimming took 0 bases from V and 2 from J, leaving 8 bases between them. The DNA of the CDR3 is TGTGCCAGCAGCTTAGCCGGCAGGGCCTACGAGCAGTACTTC. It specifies CASSLAGRAYEQYF.

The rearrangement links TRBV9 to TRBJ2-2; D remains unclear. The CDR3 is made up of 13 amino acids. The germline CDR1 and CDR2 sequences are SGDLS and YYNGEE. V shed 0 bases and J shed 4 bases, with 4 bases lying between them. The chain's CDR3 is CASSVGATGELFF. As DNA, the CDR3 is TGTGCCAGCAGCGTAGGGGCCACCGGGGAGCTGTTTTTT.

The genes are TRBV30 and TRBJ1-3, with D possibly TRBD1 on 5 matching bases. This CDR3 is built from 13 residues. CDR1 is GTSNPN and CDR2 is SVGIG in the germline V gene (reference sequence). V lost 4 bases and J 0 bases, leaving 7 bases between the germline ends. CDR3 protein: CAWKGNSGNTIYF. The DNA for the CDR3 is TGTGCCTGGAAGGGGAACTCTGGAAACACCATATATTTT.

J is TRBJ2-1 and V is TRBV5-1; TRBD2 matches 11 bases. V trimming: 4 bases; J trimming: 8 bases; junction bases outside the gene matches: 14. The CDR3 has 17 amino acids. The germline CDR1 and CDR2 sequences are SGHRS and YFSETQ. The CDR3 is CASSENSGRASGDEQFF. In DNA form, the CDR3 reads TGCGCCAGCAGCGAGAATAGCGGGAGGGCCTCCGGTGATGAGCAGTTCTTC.

This CDR3 reads CASSLSGGTGELFF. DNA for the CDR3: TGTGCCAGCAGCTTGAGTGGCGGAACCGGGGAGCTGTTTTTT. This rearrangement joins TRBV9 to TRBJ2-2; D remains ambiguous. This CDR3 contains 14 residues. Germline V gene data show CDR1 as SGDLS and CDR2 as YYNGEE. V was clipped by 4 bases and J by 5 bases, with 12 bases between them.

CDR3 protein: CASSQGQGGYGYTF. CDR3 nucleotide sequence: TGTGCCAGCAGTCAGGGACAAGGGGGCTATGGCTACACCTTC. This chain connects TRBV28 to TRBJ1-2, with D possibly matching TRBD1 (6 bases). Per the germline V gene, CDR1 is MDHEN and CDR2 is SYDVKM. The CDR3 has 14 residues. The V end was cut by 5 bases, the J end by 4 bases, with 14 bases between.

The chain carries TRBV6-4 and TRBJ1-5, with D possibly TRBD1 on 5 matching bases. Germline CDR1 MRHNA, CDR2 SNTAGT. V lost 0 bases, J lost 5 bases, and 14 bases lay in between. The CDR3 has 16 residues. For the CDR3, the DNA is TGTGCCAGCAGTGACTCGAGTTCCGGGGGACATCAGCCCCAGCATTTT. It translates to CASSDSSSGGHQPQHF.

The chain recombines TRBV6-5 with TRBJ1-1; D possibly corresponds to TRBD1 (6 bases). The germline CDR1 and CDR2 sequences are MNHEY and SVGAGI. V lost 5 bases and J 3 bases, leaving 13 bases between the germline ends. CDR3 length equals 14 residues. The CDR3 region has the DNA TGTGCCAGCAGTCCCCGACAGGAGGACACTGAAGCTTTCTTT. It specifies CASSPRQEDTEAFF.

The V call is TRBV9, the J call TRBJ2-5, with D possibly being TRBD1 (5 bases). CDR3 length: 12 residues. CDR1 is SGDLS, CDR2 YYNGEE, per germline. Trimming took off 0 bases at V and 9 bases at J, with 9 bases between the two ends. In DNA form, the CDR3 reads TGTGCCAGCAGCGTAGAGGTGGGGCCCCAGTACTTC. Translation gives CASSVEVGPQYF.

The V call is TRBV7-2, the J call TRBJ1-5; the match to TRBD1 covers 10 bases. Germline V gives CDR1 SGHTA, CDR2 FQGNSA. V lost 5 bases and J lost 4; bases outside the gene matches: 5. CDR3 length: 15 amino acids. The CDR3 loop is CASSPGQGRNQPQHF. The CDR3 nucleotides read TGTGCCAGCAGCCCGGGACAGGGGAGGAATCAGCCCCAGCATTTT. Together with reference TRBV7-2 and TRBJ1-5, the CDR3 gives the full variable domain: GAGVSQSPSNKVTEKGKDVELRCDPISGHTALYWYRQSLGQGLEFLIYFQGNSAPDKSGLPSDRFSAERTGGSVSTLTIQRTQQEDSAVYLCASSPGQGRNQPQHFGDGTRLSIL.

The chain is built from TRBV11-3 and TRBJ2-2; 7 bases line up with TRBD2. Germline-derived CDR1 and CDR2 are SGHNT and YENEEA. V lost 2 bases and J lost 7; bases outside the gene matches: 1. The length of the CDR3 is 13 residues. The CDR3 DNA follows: TGTGCCAGCAGCTTACTAGCGGTCGGGGAGCTGTTTTTT. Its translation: CASSLLAVGELFF.

CDR3 in amino acids: CASSPRTSGGTDTQYF. CDR3 DNA sequence: TGCGCCAGCAGCCCGCGGACTAGCGGCGGCACAGATACGCAGTATTTT. The V and J genes are TRBV4-1 and TRBJ2-3; 10 bases agree with TRBD2. V gave up 4 bases and J gave up 1 base; unmatched junction bases: 5. This CDR3 has 16 residues. CDR1 and CDR2 from the germline V gene are MGHRA and YSYEKL.

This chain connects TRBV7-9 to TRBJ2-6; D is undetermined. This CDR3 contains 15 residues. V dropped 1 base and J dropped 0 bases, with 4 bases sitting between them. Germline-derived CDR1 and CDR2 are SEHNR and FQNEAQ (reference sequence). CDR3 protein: CASSLVYSGANVLTF. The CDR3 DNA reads TGTGCCAGCAGCTTAGTTTACTCTGGGGCCAACGTCCTGACTTTC.

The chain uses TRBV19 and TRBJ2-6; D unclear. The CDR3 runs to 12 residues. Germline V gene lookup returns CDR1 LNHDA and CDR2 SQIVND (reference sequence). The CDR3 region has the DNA TGTGCTACGAGCTCTGGGGCCAACGTCCTGACTTTC. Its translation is CATSSGANVLTF.

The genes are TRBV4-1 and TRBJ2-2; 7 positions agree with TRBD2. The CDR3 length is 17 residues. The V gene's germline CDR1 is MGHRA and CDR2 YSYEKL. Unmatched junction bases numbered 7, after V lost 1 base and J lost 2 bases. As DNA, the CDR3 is TGCGCCAGCAGCCAAGTCCGCGGGAGTGGTAACACCGGGGAGCTGTTTTTT. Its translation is CASSQVRGSGNTGELFF.

CDR3 sequence: CASSYGTDPSGYTF. In nucleotides, the CDR3 is TGCGCCAGCAGCTACGGGACAGACCCTAGCGGCTACACCTTC. The chain combines TRBV4-1 with TRBJ1-2; 7 bases fit TRBD1. The J segment lost 8 bases and the V segment lost 5 bases, leaving 11 bases of the junction unmatched. Germline CDR1 reads MGHRA; CDR2 reads YSYEKL. CDR3 length: 14 amino acids.